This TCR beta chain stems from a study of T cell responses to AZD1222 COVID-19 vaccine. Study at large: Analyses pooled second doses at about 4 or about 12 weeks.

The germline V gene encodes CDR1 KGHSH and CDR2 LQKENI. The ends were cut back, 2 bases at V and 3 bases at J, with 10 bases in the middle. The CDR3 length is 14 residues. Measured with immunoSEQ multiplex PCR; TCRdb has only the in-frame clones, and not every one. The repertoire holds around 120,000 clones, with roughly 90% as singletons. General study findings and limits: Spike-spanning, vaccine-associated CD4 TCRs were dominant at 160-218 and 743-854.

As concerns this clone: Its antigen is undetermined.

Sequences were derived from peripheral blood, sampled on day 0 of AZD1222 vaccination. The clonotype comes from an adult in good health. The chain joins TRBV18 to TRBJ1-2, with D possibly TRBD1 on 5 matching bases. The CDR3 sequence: CASSPWGPDYGYTF. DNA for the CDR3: TGTGCCAGCTCACCATGGGGCCCTGACTATGGCTACACCTTC.